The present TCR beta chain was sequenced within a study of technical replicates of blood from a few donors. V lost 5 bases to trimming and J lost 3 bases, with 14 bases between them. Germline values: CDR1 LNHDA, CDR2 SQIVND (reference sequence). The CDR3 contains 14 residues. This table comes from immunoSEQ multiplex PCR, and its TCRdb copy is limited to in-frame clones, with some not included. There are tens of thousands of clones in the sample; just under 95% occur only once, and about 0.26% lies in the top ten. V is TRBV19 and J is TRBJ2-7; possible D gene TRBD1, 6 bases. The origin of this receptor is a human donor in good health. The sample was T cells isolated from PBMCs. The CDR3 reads CASSHRGFGYEQYF. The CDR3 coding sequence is TGTGCCAGTAGTCATAGGGGGTTTGGCTACGAGCAGTACTTC.